The sample holds one count of the clone carrying this TCR beta chain. These data belong to a study of radiation and T cells in renal cell carcinoma. Looked up from germline, CDR1 is SGDLS and CDR2 is YYNGEE. CDR3 length equals 15 residues. V was clipped by 4 bases and J by 4 bases; unmatched bases: 8. Sequencing used immunoSEQ multiplex PCR; TCRdb keeps in-frame clones, though not all of them. The data show tens of thousands of clones, roughly nine tenths seen once. As for time point: blood 4 weeks post-SBRT, at nephrectomy. Treatment: 15 Gy SBRT to primary tumor, nephrectomy 4 weeks later. The sample was blood, taken from a patient whose treatment included radiotherapy and nephrectomy. The rearrangement uses TRBV9 and TRBJ2-1, with 7 bases identical to TRBD2. This clonotype was sampled from a woman in her 70s with renal cell carcinoma. The CDR3 sequence is CASSPLSGAYNEQFF. The CDR3 DNA is TGTGCCAGCAGCCCCTTAAGCGGGGCGTACAATGAGCAGTTCTTC.